A selection of T cell receptor beta chains follows, all from one sample in a study of preoperative IRX-2 immunotherapy in early breast cancer. TCRdb's copy holds only in-frame clones and misses some; the assay was immunoSEQ multiplex PCR. This table holds fewer than 30,000 clones, about 90% found once. The sample was acquired from a patient treated with IRX-2 immunotherapy. The receptors stem from a human donor with breast cancer. Each CDR3 is given with its conserved first and last residue. A D gene is named only where the DNA matches it firmly. Rows may omit the clone size; those that give it use once, few, many or a size class.

>.|.|TRBJ1-1|TRBV19
TGTGCCAGTACCACTGGCTTCACTGAAGCTTTCTTT
CASTTGFTEAFF
>.|TRBD1|TRBJ2-3|TRBV5-6
TGTGCCAGCAGCTCCGGGACAGGGTCGAATACAGATACGCAGTATTTT
CASSSGTGSNTDTQYF
>medium-sized|.|TRBJ1-5|TRBV7-9
TGTGCCAGCAGCTCCGCTACGAAATGGGCCCAGCATTTT
CASSSATKWAQHF
>once|.|TRBJ1-3|TRBV19
TGTGCCAGTAGTATTGGGACCTCTGGAAACACCATATATTTT
CASSIGTSGNTIYF
>.|.|TRBJ2-4|TRBV9
TGTGCCAGCAGCGTTCACCCGACAGGTTTCGGGGAAAACATTCAGTACTTC
CASSVHPTGFGENIQYF
>.|.|TRBJ2-1|TRBV19
TGTGCCAGCCAAAATCGAGGGTTTTCCTACAATGAGCAGTTCTTC
CASQNRGFSYNEQFF
>.|.|TRBJ1-5|TRBV30
TGTGCCTGGAGTGTACTGGACCAGCCCCAGCATTTT
CAWSVLDQPQHF
>.|TRBD2|TRBJ2-1|TRBV11-3
TGTGCCAGCAGCTCCCATATAGCGGGGGGTAACAATGAGCAGTTCTTC
CASSSHIAGGNNEQFF
>.|TRBD1|TRBJ2-2|TRBV5-4
TGTGCCAGCAGCTTCCACCGGGACAGGGGGCTTGCGAACACCGGGGAGCTGTTTTTT
CASSFHRDRGLANTGELFF
>few|.|TRBJ1-1|TRBV2
TGTGCCAGCAGTTTCCAGCTTGAAGCTTTCTTT
CASSFQLEAFF
>.|TRBD1|TRBJ2-5|TRBV25-1
TGTGCCAGCAGTGCGATGGACAGGGGGCAGCAAGAGACCCAGTACTTC
CASSAMDRGQQETQYF
>few|.|TRBJ2-7|TRBV5-4
TGTGCCAGCAGCAGGGAGTCCTACGAGCAGTACTTC
CASSRESYEQYF
>few|.|TRBJ2-3|TRBV6-6
TGTGCCAGCAGTTCCCACCCAGATGCCGCAGATACGCAGTATTTT
CASSSHPDAADTQYF
>.|.|TRBJ1-4|TRBV7-8
TGTGCCAGCAGCGACAGATTGACGGGAGGTTCGGGAAAACTGTTTTTT
CASSDRLTGGSGKLFF
>once|.|TRBJ2-7|TRBV10-2
TGCGCCAGCAGTGACTCGGGGGCGGCTAGATTTAAATACGAGCAGTACTTC
CASSDSGAARFKYEQYF
>.|.|TRBJ2-2|TRBV5-8
TGTGCCAGCAGCCCCGCAGGACTAAGCACCGGGGAGCTGTTTTTT
CASSPAGLSTGELFF
>.|.|TRBJ2-3|TRBV5-1
TGCGCCAGCAGCTTGGCCGACGATACGCAGTATTTT
CASSLADDTQYF
>.|.|TRBJ2-1|TRBV11-2
TGTGCCAGCAGCTTAGCTGCAAGTTCCTACAATGAGCAGTTCTTC
CASSLAASSYNEQFF
>.|.|TRBJ2-1|TRBV30
TGTGCCTGGAGTGTACGGGATGAGCAGTTCTTC
CAWSVRDEQFF
>.|TRBD2|TRBJ2-5|TRBV6-6
TGTGCCACCGCGTTCGGGGGGGAGACCCAGTACTTC
CATAFGGETQYF
>.|.|TRBJ2-1|TRBV4-1
TGCGCCACCAGGGACACGTTTTACAATGAGCAGTTCTTC
CATRDTFYNEQFF
>.|TRBD2|TRBJ2-3|TRBV4-2
TGTGCCAGCAGTACCTGGGCTAGCGGGAGGGGGACCGATACGCAGTATTTT
CASSTWASGRGTDTQYF
>.|TRBD1|TRBJ1-2|TRBV14
TGTGCCAGCGGAGTGACAGGGGTCTATGGCTACACCTTC
CASGVTGVYGYTF
>.|.|TRBJ2-5|TRBV6-6
TGTGCCAGCAGTTATGACCCGCAGGGGACCCAGTACTTC
CASSYDPQGTQYF
>.|.|TRBJ2-3|TRBV21-1
TGTGCCAGCAGCAACCCAAATTGGCGAGCGGGGGCTCACACGTCTGGCACAGATACGCAGTATTTT
CASSNPNWRAGAHTSGTDTQYF
>.|TRBD1|TRBJ2-1|TRBV14
TGTGCCAGCAGCCCCCAACGACACAGGGGTAATGAGCAGTTCTTC
CASSPQRHRGNEQFF
>.|.|TRBJ1-2|TRBV25-1
TGTGCCAAAAGAGGAGGCTACACCTTC
CAKRGGYTF
>once|TRBD2|TRBJ2-3|TRBV7-8
TGTGCCAGCAGCTTAGCCCCTAGCGGGAGTCGGGGGGGAGATACGCAGTATTTT
CASSLAPSGSRGGDTQYF
>once|.|TRBJ1-2|TRBV7-2
TGTGCCAGCAGCTTAGCGGAGGGGCAAATACTTGGCTACACCTTC
CASSLAEGQILGYTF
>.|.|TRBJ2-7|TRBV10-1
TGCGCCAGCAGTGAGTTGGGGGTCGAGCAGTACTTC
CASSELGVEQYF
>.|TRBD1|TRBJ1-4|TRBV2
TGTGCCAGCAGTGATCCGGGACAGGGCCGTGAAAAACTGTTTTTT
CASSDPGQGREKLFF
>few|TRBD2|TRBJ2-5|TRBV2
TGTGCCAACTCGGGGGGTGAGACCCAGTACTTC
CANSGGETQYF
>.|.|TRBJ1-2|TRBV10-1
TGCGCCAGCAGTAGGACGGTTAACTATGGCTACACCTTC
CASSRTVNYGYTF
>.|.|TRBJ2-2|TRBV27
TGTGCCAGCAGTCTCGAAACCGGGGAGCTGTTTTTT
CASSLETGELFF
>few|.|TRBJ2-4|TRBV10-1
TGCGCCAGCAGTGAATTCGGGAGTACCAAAAACATTCAGTACTTC
CASSEFGSTKNIQYF
>.|TRBD1|TRBJ2-1|TRBV6-4
TGTGCCAGCAGGGACGACAGGGGACACTACAATGAGCAGTTCTTC
CASRDDRGHYNEQFF
>.|TRBD2|TRBJ2-2|TRBV2
TGTGCCAGCAGTGGATCGGGACTAGTGGGCACCGGGGAGCTGTTTTTT
CASSGSGLVGTGELFF
>once|.|TRBJ1-1|TRBV5-1
TGCGCCAGCAGCTTGGCCTACGGGGGGATGAACACTGAAGCTTTCTTT
CASSLAYGGMNTEAFF
>.|.|TRBJ2-2|TRBV7-7
TGTGCCAGCAGCCCCTGGCCGGGAGCGGAAGAGACCGGGGAGCTGTTTTTT
CASSPWPGAEETGELFF
>.|.|TRBJ1-1|TRBV19
TGTGCCAGTACCCCCTCCGGGGGAGGTACGAACACTGAAGCTTTCTTT
CASTPSGGGTNTEAFF
>.|.|TRBJ2-1|TRBV9
TGTGCCAGCAGCGTAGGAGGTAGTGGTGAGCAGTTCTTC
CASSVGGSGEQFF
>.|TRBD2|TRBJ2-7|TRBV19
TGTGCCAGTAGTATTGCTAGCGGAAACTCCTACGAGCAGTACTTC
CASSIASGNSYEQYF
>.|.|TRBJ2-3|TRBV12-5
TGTGCTAGTGGTTTAGGACAGAGCACAGATACGCAGTATTTT
CASGLGQSTDTQYF
>.|.|TRBJ2-1|TRBV7-8
TGTGCCAGCAGCTTGAGCGGATACAATGAGCAGTTCTTC
CASSLSGYNEQFF
>.|.|TRBJ1-4|TRBV20-1
TGCAGTGCTAGTGAGGGTGAAAAACTGTTTTTT
CSASEGEKLFF
>.|.|TRBJ2-5|TRBV5-1
TGCGCCAGCAGGGGGGTGGAAGGGCGCCAAGAGACCCAGTACTTC
CASRGVEGRQETQYF
>.|TRBD1|TRBJ1-1|TRBV6-6
TGTGCCAGCAGTTACGGACAGGGTTCAGAATCTTTCTTT
CASSYGQGSESFF
>.|TRBD1|TRBJ1-2|TRBV9
TGTGCCAGCAGCGTAGGGGACAGGCCTAACTATGGCTACACCTTC
CASSVGDRPNYGYTF
>.|.|TRBJ1-1|TRBV30
TGTGCCTGGAGTGTAAATCTTGCTGAAGCTTTCTTT
CAWSVNLAEAFF
>.|TRBD1|TRBJ1-1|TRBV28
TGTGCCAGCAGAAGACCGACAGGGACGGCTTTCTTT
CASRRPTGTAFF